Listed below are T cell receptor beta chains from one sample, sequenced in a study of T cells after yellow fever vaccination. From the 5' RACE reads, TCRdb called clonotypes with MiXCR, one entry per CDR3 protein. The sample has approximately 600,000 distinct CDR3 sequences, about 12% seen once. Sequencing used PBMCs, obtained on the day of the yellow fever booster vaccination. The source is a man aged 25-45 years who received the YFV17D yellow fever vaccine. CDR3s include the opening cysteine and the closing phenylalanine or tryptophan. D genes are given only for firm matches. Size tells how often a clone was seen (once, few, many) or the class of an expanded clone, and some rows leave it out.

j_call d_call v_call clone_size cdr3_aa cdr3_nt
TRBJ2-3 . TRBV12-5 . CASGFRDVSTDTQYF TGTGCTAGTGGTTTCAGGGACGTCAGCACAGATACGCAGTATTTT
TRBJ2-5 TRBD1 TRBV12-3/TRBV12-4 . CASSLQYRGGIETQYF TGTGCCAGCAGTTTACAGTACAGGGGCGGAATTGAGACCCAGTACTTC
TRBJ2-7 . TRBV18 few CASSPPNGPSYEQYF TGTGCCAGCTCACCACCTAACGGACCCTCCTACGAGCAGTACTTC
TRBJ1-6 . TRBV7-2 few CASSLGRLDFNSPLHF TGTGCCAGCAGCTTGGGACGACTGGACTTTAATTCACCCCTCCACTTT
TRBJ2-1 . TRBV30 . CAWGARGHYNEQFF TGTGCCTGGGGGGCCCGGGGGCACTACAATGAGCAGTTCTTC
TRBJ2-7 . TRBV7-8 many CASSTSGTSSYEQYF TGTGCCAGCAGCACGAGCGGTACAAGCTCCTACGAGCAGTACTTC
TRBJ1-1 TRBD1 TRBV25-1 . CASISWSDRAEAFF TGTGCCAGCATTTCTTGGAGTGACAGGGCGGAAGCTTTCTTT
TRBJ1-2 . TRBV5-1 . CASSGGYVLGGYGYTF TGCGCCAGCAGCGGTGGATACGTGCTCGGTGGTTATGGCTACACCTTC
TRBJ2-2 . TRBV10-1 few CASSEGAGELFF TGCGCCAGCAGTGAAGGAGCCGGGGAGCTGTTTTTT
TRBJ2-2 . TRBV18 few CASSPTRPANTGELFF TGTGCCAGCTCACCAACCAGGCCGGCGAACACCGGGGAGCTGTTTTTT
TRBJ2-1 TRBD2 TRBV11-2 . CASSSGLAGGWGNNEQFF TGTGCCAGCAGCTCCGGACTAGCGGGAGGATGGGGGAACAATGAGCAGTTCTTC
TRBJ2-1 . TRBV15 few CATSRDNTPSYNEQFF TGTGCCACCAGCAGAGATAACACACCCTCCTACAATGAGCAGTTCTTC
TRBJ2-7 TRBD1 TRBV18 . CASSPPGQVPYEQYF TGTGCCAGCTCACCACCGGGACAGGTTCCCTACGAGCAGTACTTC
TRBJ2-2 . TRBV6-2/TRBV6-3 few CASSTGGLRIGELFF TGTGCCAGCAGTACCGGCGGTCTGCGGATCGGGGAGCTGTTTTTT
TRBJ2-1 . TRBV6-5 . CASGFLYNEQFF TGTGCCAGCGGGTTCCTTTACAATGAGCAGTTCTTC
TRBJ1-5 . TRBV19 . CASSSSLYTNQPQHF TGTGCCAGTAGTAGCTCCCTCTACACCAATCAGCCCCAGCATTTT
TRBJ2-1 TRBD2 TRBV7-9 . CASSTGTSGRGDEQFF TGTGCCAGCAGCACGGGGACTAGCGGGCGGGGTGATGAGCAGTTCTTC
TRBJ2-1 . TRBV4-2 . CASSQEAPDEQFF TGTGCCAGCAGCCAAGAAGCCCCTGATGAGCAGTTCTTC
TRBJ2-7 TRBD2 TRBV20-1 few CSARDGTSGIRSSYEQYF TGCAGTGCTAGAGATGGGACTAGCGGGATAAGGAGCTCCTACGAGCAGTACTTC
TRBJ2-1 TRBD2 TRBV20-1 few CSARDHHAGGRYNEQFF TGCAGTGCTAGAGATCATCATGCGGGAGGCCGCTACAATGAGCAGTTCTTC
TRBJ2-5 . TRBV15 . CATSRDRKYQETQYF TGTGCCACCAGCAGAGATCGGAAGTACCAAGAGACCCAGTACTTC
TRBJ2-7 TRBD1 TRBV5-6 few CASSLPQGAYYEQYF TGTGCCAGCAGCTTGCCCCAGGGGGCGTACTACGAGCAGTACTTC